This entry lists 4 T cell receptor beta chains sequenced from one sample in a study of tumor-infiltrating lymphocytes in primary liver carcinoma (TCRdb year 2017). TCRdb shows the sequencer as Illumina HiSeq 2500. TCRbeta-specific cDNA was reverse-transcribed from roughly 500 ng total RNA using a constant-region primer and ProtoScript II reverse transcriptase. The TCRbeta libraries were prepared through three rounds of nested multiplex PCR following a slightly modified ARM-PCR procedure. Multiplex TRBV1-TRBV30 forward primers and a Cbeta reverse primer were used in the first two PCR rounds, each of which was run for around 10 cycles. TCRdb took the public reads, trimmed them with fastp at Q25, ran MiXCR for clone calling and kept in-frame beta chains. Every CDR3 protein is listed once, alongside the most common genes and DNA of its rows. This sample comprises approximately 190,000 distinct CDR3 sequences, approximately 86% of them detected only once. The ten largest clones represent about a sixth of the sample.

Total RNA and DNA were co-extracted without cell sorting from roughly 20-30 mg of bulk tissue using the AllPrep DNA/RNA mini kit. The sample was tumor tissue from primary liver carcinoma. Receptor source: a middle-aged man with primary liver carcinoma and hepatitis B virus infection.

The chain joins TRBV11-1 to TRBJ2-1, with unresolved D. The length of the CDR3 is 16 residues. Deletions cut 5 bases from V and 0 bases from J, with 14 bases between. Germline-derived CDR1 and CDR2 are SGHAT and FQDESV (reference sequence). CDR3 bases: TGTGCCAGCAGCCTCCGGGTGGCGTACTCCTACAATGAGCAGTTCTTC. Protein sequence: CASSLRVAYSYNEQFF.

As for this clonotype: With a much larger clone just one base away, this may be a read error. The CDR3 reads CASSPPSEVSENTIYF. CDR3 in DNA: TGTGCCAGCAGCCCACCCTCCGAGGTGAGTGAAAACACCATATATTTT. V is TRBV7-9 and J is TRBJ1-3; unclear D gene. Looked up from germline, CDR1 is SEHNR and CDR2 is FQNEAQ (reference sequence). The germline V and J ends were trimmed by 5 bases and 6 bases, with 20 bases remaining between them. This CDR3 is built from 16 residues.

This clonotype was counted only a few times. A much larger clone differs from this one at a single base, so this may be a read error. The chain carries TRBV11-2 and TRBJ2-3, with TRBD2 matching over 13 bases. This CDR3 contains 16 residues. V dropped 7 bases and J dropped 2; count of bases not matched to a gene: 6. The germline gives CDR1 SGHAT, CDR2 FQNNGV. CDR3 amino acids: CASIRGTSGNTDTQYF. CDR3 sequence (DNA): TGTGCCAGCATCCGGGGGACTAGCGGGAACACAGATACGCAGTATTTT. Together with reference TRBV11-2 and TRBJ2-3, the CDR3 gives the full variable domain: EAGVAQSPRYKIIEKRQSVAFWCNPISGHATLYWYQQILGQGPKLLIQFQNNGVVDDSQLPKDRFSAERLKGVDSTLKIQPAKLEDSAVYLCASIRGTSGNTDTQYFGPGTRLTVL.

V is TRBV29-1 and J is TRBJ2-7; tentative D call: TRBD2 (6 bases). Germline V gene lookup returns CDR1 SQVTM and CDR2 ANQGSEA. This CDR3 is built from 15 residues. Trimming removed 0 bases from V and 8 bases from J, with 20 bases in between. DNA for the CDR3: TGCAGCGTTGAAGATCCAGGAGGGAGCTCCAACAAGCAGTACGTC. Translation: CSVEDPGGSSNKQYV.